This passage covers 30 T cell receptor beta chains from one sample sequenced in a study of regulatory T cells in long-lasting Graves disease. Investigators prepared the TCR beta libraries by applying iRepertoire HTBI primers and Arm-PCR of CDR3 regions. TCRdb recomputed calls from the multiplex PCR reads with MiXCR, one row per CDR3 protein. This sample has about 500,000 distinct CDR3 sequences, with about 12% found just once. Time point of the sample: newly diagnosed GD, antithyroid drugs for less than 3 months. Following extraction of RNA from PBMCs, that RNA was used to make the TCR library. These data were also filed under a second study, of T cells in Graves' hyperthyroidism and ophthalmopathy.

Sequenced here: peripheral blood mononuclear cells (PBMCs), sampled at new diagnosis, from a patient treated with antithyroid drugs. Receptors originate from a woman between 25 and 40 years old with Graves disease.

This clonotype has at least ten counts. J is TRBJ2-2 and V is TRBV27; a possible D gene is TRBD1 (5 bases). The germline gives CDR1 MNHEY, CDR2 SMNVEV (reference sequence). Trimming shortened V by 7 bases and J by 6 bases, and 15 bases separated the two germline ends. The CDR3 has 14 residues. The CDR3 here is CASKSGILPGELFF. The DNA for the CDR3 is TGTGCCAGCAAATCAGGGATCTTGCCCGGGGAGCTGTTTTTT.

The chain uses TRBV5-1 and TRBJ1-1; TRBD1 might be the D (5 bases). The ends were cut back, 1 base at V and 5 bases at J, with 12 bases in the middle. The CDR3 has 14 amino acids. The germline V gene has CDR1 SGHRS and CDR2 YFSETQ. The CDR3 loop reads CASSLYNGGTEAFF. Here the CDR3 DNA reads TGCGCCAGCAGCTTGTATAACGGGGGGACTGAAGCTTTCTTT.

The chain links TRBV27 to TRBJ1-5; D gene ambiguous. With 6 bases removed from V and 5 bases from J, the gap between germline ends came to 11 bases. Germline-derived CDR1 and CDR2 are MNHEY and SMNVEV (reference sequence). The CDR3 spans 13 residues. The chain's CDR3 is CASSASRYQPQHF. The CDR3 DNA sequence: TGTGCCAGCAGCGCCAGTAGGTATCAGCCCCAGCATTTT.

This clonotype showed up just a few times. This rearrangement joins TRBV9 to TRBJ2-2; D is unclear. The V and J ends lost 0 bases and 8 bases respectively, with 5 bases between them. Looked up from germline, CDR1 is SGDLS and CDR2 is YYNGEE. The CDR3 length is 12 residues. CDR3: CASSVEAGELFF. The CDR3 nucleotides are TGTGCCAGCAGCGTAGAGGCAGGGGAGCTGTTTTTT.

CDR3 coding DNA: TGTGCCAGCTACGAGCAGTACTTC. This encodes CASYEQYF. The chain is built from TRBV27 and TRBJ2-7; no clear D. The CDR3 extends over 8 amino acids. V lost 8 bases, J lost 4 bases, and 0 bases lay in between. In germline, CDR1 is MNHEY, CDR2 SMNVEV (reference sequence).

Note on this clonotype: One base away lies a much larger clone, so this may be a sequencing read error. The chain is built from TRBV7-6 and TRBJ2-7; D ambiguous. Looked up from germline, CDR1 is SGHVS and CDR2 is FNYEAQ. Trimming left V 1 base short and J 6 bases short, with 10 bases between. This CDR3 is built from 13 residues. This chain's CDR3 is CASSLGAASEQYF. CDR3 nucleotides: TGTGCCAGCAGCTTAGGTGCTGCATCCGAGCAGTACTTC.

The J gene is TRBJ2-1, the V gene TRBV6-1, with D possibly matching TRBD1 (6 bases). The V end was cut by 6 bases, the J end by 5 bases, with 14 bases between. The CDR3 consists of 14 residues. Germline CDR1 reads MNHNS; CDR2 reads SASEGT. CDR3 in amino acids: CASRTGTPNNEQFF. DNA of the CDR3: TGTGCCAGCAGGACCGGGACACCTAACAATGAGCAGTTCTTC.

Ten or more counts support this clonotype. DNA of the CDR3: TGTGCCAGCAGCTTTCCCTCGGGAGGGGGGCAAGAAGCTGAAGCTTTCTTT. Translating it yields CASSFPSGGGQEAEAFF. This rearrangement joins TRBV7-9 to TRBJ1-1; TRBD1 might be the D (6 bases). V was shortened by 3 bases and J by 6 bases, with 23 bases between the two germline ends. Germline V gene sequence: CDR1 SEHNR, CDR2 FQNEAQ (reference sequence). The CDR3 totals 17 residues.

This clonotype showed up many times. This chain uses TRBV12-3 or TRBV12-4 with TRBJ1-2; TRBD1 is a possible D gene (5 bases). This CDR3 is built from 14 residues. V was trimmed by 5 bases and J by 8 bases, leaving 18 bases between them. The CDR3 nucleotides read TGTGCCAGCAGTCCCGGACATCCCGGAGAGGGCTACACCTTC. Protein sequence: CASSPGHPGEGYTF.

This clonotype was seen a handful of times. The chain links TRBV4-1 to TRBJ1-5; D is unclear. Trimming stripped 0 bases from V and 7 bases from J, with 10 bases between. The CDR3 is made up of 14 amino acids. From germline, CDR1 is MGHRA and CDR2 YSYEKL. In DNA, the CDR3 is TGCGCCAGCAGCCAAGATCTAGGGAGGCAGCCCCAGCATTTT. Translated, it gives CASSQDLGRQPQHF.

This clonotype appeared many times. The chain links TRBV2 to TRBJ2-1; D is possibly TRBD1 (5 bases). Germline-derived CDR1 and CDR2 are SNHLY and FYNNEI. The germline V and J ends were trimmed by 0 bases and 9 bases, with 9 bases remaining between them. The CDR3 runs 13 residues. The CDR3 nucleotides are TGTGCCAGCAGTGAAGCGCTTCAGGGTGAGCAGTTCTTC. Translation: CASSEALQGEQFF.

This clonotype was seen repeatedly, ten times or more. The chain has TRBV6-1 and TRBJ1-1; D is perhaps TRBD1 (5 bases). V lost 6 bases and J 0 bases, leaving 14 bases between the germline ends. There are 15 residues in the CDR3. Germline CDR1 reads MNHNS; CDR2 reads SASEGT. The CDR3 DNA is TGTGCCAGCAGCGATACGGGACGGGTGAACACTGAAGCTTTCTTT. Its protein product is CASSDTGRVNTEAFF.

A few counts support this clonotype. The chain combines TRBV2 with TRBJ2-1; no reliable D call. V gave up 4 bases and J gave up 6 bases, with 10 bases separating them. The CDR3 is 13 amino acids. The V gene's germline CDR1 is SNHLY and CDR2 FYNNEI. CDR3 in amino acids: CASSGETGNEQFF. The CDR3 DNA follows: TGTGCCAGCAGTGGAGAAACGGGCAATGAGCAGTTCTTC.

Ten or more counts support this clonotype. This sequence joins TRBV7-9 and TRBJ1-6; D not resolved. The CDR3 is made up of 13 amino acids. Trimming removed 1 base at V and 14 bases at J, with 12 bases between. Looked up from germline, CDR1 is SEHNR and CDR2 is FQNEAQ (reference sequence). CDR3 coding DNA: TGTGCCAGCAGCTTAGAGGCGGGTCGGGCCCTCCACTTT. This translates into CASSLEAGRALHF.

The sample holds many counts of this clonotype. The CDR3 sequence is CATSDPRRGSLFSTDTQYF. CDR3 nucleotide sequence: TGTGCCACCAGTGACCCCCGCCGCGGGAGTCTTTTTAGCACAGATACGCAGTATTTT. This sequence joins TRBV24-1 and TRBJ2-3, with 7 bases matching TRBD2. The CDR3 has 19 residues. Germline V gene lookup returns CDR1 KGHDR and CDR2 SFDVKD. With 4 bases clipped from V and 0 bases from J, the junction kept 15 bases outside the gene matches.

This clonotype was observed at least ten times. The chain carries TRBV28 and TRBJ2-7; 8 nucleotides agree with TRBD1. The CDR3 runs to 16 residues. V was clipped by 6 bases and J by 5 bases; unmatched bases: 15. Germline lookup yields CDR1 MDHEN and CDR2 SYDVKM. The CDR3 loop is CASSWTGNRLSDEQYF. CDR3 DNA: TGTGCCAGCAGCTGGACAGGGAATCGCCTTTCGGACGAGCAGTACTTC. Full variable domain (remainder filled in from reference TRBV28 and TRBJ2-7): DVKVTQSSRYLVKRTGEKVFLECVQDMDHENMFWYRQDPGLGLRLIYFSYDVKMKEKGDIPEGYSVSREKKERFSLILESASTNQTSMYLCASSWTGNRLSDEQYFGPGTRLTVT.

The gene calls are TRBV2 and TRBJ2-1, with 10 bases identical to TRBD2. V shed 7 bases, J shed 8 bases, and the junction held 14 bases outside the gene matches. This CDR3 has 16 residues. CDR1 and CDR2 (germline): SNHLY, FYNNEI. CDR3 in DNA: TGTGCCAGCATGCTCGCTAGCGGGAGACCCCCCGATGAGCAGTTCTTC. Protein: CASMLASGRPPDEQFF.

This clonotype was detected only once. This may be a read error: a much more frequent sequence differs by one nucleotide. This rearrangement joins TRBV20-1 to TRBJ2-7, with D unresolved. The CDR3 spans 13 residues. With 0 bases removed from V and 8 bases from J, the gap between germline ends came to 14 bases. Germline values: CDR1 DFQATT, CDR2 SNEGSKA (reference sequence). The CDR3 DNA follows: TGCAGTGCTAGAGATGCGCAGGCGACAAAGCAGTACTTC. The encoded protein is CSARDAQATKQYF.

This clonotype was detected ten times or more. The J gene is TRBJ2-1, the V gene TRBV5-1; D is unclear. The CDR3 extends over 14 amino acids. Trimming stripped 4 bases from V and 7 bases from J, with 15 bases between. CDR1 and CDR2 (germline): SGHRS, YFSETQ. The CDR3 sequence: CASSPSVGFNEQFF. The DNA of the CDR3 is TGCGCCAGCAGCCCCTCCGTGGGGTTTAATGAGCAGTTCTTC.

This clonotype was detected many times. The chain couples TRBV6-2 or TRBV6-3 to TRBJ2-7, with 12 bases identical to TRBD1. This CDR3 has 15 amino acids. Germline CDR1 is MNHEY and CDR2 is SVGEGT. Trimming at V came to 5 bases and at J to 2 bases, leaving 4 bases not matched to a gene. CDR3 DNA sequence: TGTGCCAGCAGTCGAGGGACAGGGGGCACCTACGAGCAGTACTTC. It is translated as CASSRGTGGTYEQYF.

The CDR3 sequence is CASSDPSGSFHEQYF. The CDR3 DNA sequence: TGTGCCAGCAGTGATCCTAGCGGGAGCTTCCACGAGCAGTACTTC. The chain recombines TRBV2 with TRBJ2-7, with 10 bases matching TRBD2. CDR1 and CDR2 (germline): SNHLY, FYNNEI. The V and J ends lost 3 bases and 5 bases, in that order; junction bases with no gene match: 7. CDR3 size: 15 residues.

This chain connects TRBV2 to TRBJ2-3, with 10 bases that match TRBD2. Germline CDR1 is SNHLY and CDR2 is FYNNEI. The CDR3 totals 16 residues. V lost 2 bases, J lost 7 bases, and 9 bases stayed unmatched. In DNA form, the CDR3 reads TGTGCCAGCAGTGAACGGCCTAGCGGGAGTATGAATACGCAGTATTTT. The encoded protein is CASSERPSGSMNTQYF.

This clonotype has ten or more counts. The gene calls are TRBV19 and TRBJ2-6; D not resolved. From germline, CDR1 is LNHDA and CDR2 SQIVND (reference sequence). This CDR3 spans 16 amino acids. Trimming removed 2 bases at V and 0 bases at J, with 8 bases between. The CDR3 loop reads CASSIIPTSGANVLTF. Written as DNA, the CDR3 is TGTGCCAGTAGTATAATTCCGACCTCTGGGGCCAACGTCCTGACTTTC.

This clonotype was seen many times. The rearrangement links TRBV29-1 to TRBJ2-5; 11 nucleotides agree with TRBD2. The J segment lost 5 bases and the V segment lost 4 bases, leaving 6 bases of the junction unmatched. The germline V gene encodes CDR1 SQVTM and CDR2 ANQGSEA. CDR3 length: 14 amino acids. CDR3 nucleotide sequence: TGCAGCGTTGCACTCACTAGCGGGAGTGAGACCCAGTACTTC. Protein product: CSVALTSGSETQYF.

This clonotype was found many times. The chain links TRBV3-1 to TRBJ1-1, with 8 bases fitting TRBD1. The trim removed 9 bases at V and 3 bases at J, leaving 12 bases unmatched. Looked up from germline, CDR1 is LGHDT and CDR2 is YNNKEL (reference sequence). The CDR3 totals 15 residues. In DNA, the CDR3 is TGTGCCAGTGTTCCCGGGACAGGATGGGACACTGAAGCTTTCTTT. Protein sequence: CASVPGTGWDTEAFF.

This clonotype was recorded at least ten times. The chain is built from TRBV29-1 and TRBJ2-1; tentatively, D is TRBD1 or TRBD2 (6 bases each). Germline-derived CDR1 and CDR2 are SQVTM and ANQGSEA. There are 12 residues in the CDR3. The V end was cut by 4 bases, the J end by 7 bases, with 11 bases between. CDR3 DNA sequence: TGCAGCGTTGTTAAGGGGGGAAATGAGCAGTTCTTC. Its translation: CSVVKGGNEQFF.

This clonotype was seen repeatedly, ten times or more. The V and J genes are TRBV7-3 and TRBJ2-2; D gene unclear. Trimming took 2 bases from V and 5 from J, leaving 6 bases between them. Germline lookup yields CDR1 SGHTA and CDR2 FQGTGA. The CDR3 consists of 13 residues. This CDR3 is CASSLLGTGELFF. The CDR3 region has the DNA TGTGCCAGCAGCTTACTGGGAACCGGGGAGCTGTTTTTT.

This clonotype was picked up a small number of times. This rearrangement joins TRBV10-1 to TRBJ2-7; 7 bases align to TRBD1. The CDR3 spans 15 residues. Germline V CDR1 and CDR2: WNHNN, SYGVQD (reference sequence). J lost 7 bases, V lost 0 bases, and 9 bases had no gene match. The CDR3, as DNA: TGCGCCAGCAGTGAGTCAAAGGGGGCTTCAAGTGAGCAGTACTTC. This encodes CASSESKGASSEQYF.

The CDR3 region has the DNA TGTGCCAGCAGCCCTGACCGAACAGGATCTTACGAGCAGTACTTC. Its translation: CASSPDRTGSYEQYF. The V and J genes are TRBV5-5 and TRBJ2-7; a weak D match, TRBD1 (5 bases). V lost 4 bases, J lost 4 bases, and 18 bases lay in between. CDR3 length: 15 amino acids. CDR1 and CDR2 from the germline V gene are SGHKS and YYEKEE (reference sequence). The variable domain in full, with the rest retrieved from reference TRBV5-5 and TRBJ2-7, is DAGVTQSPTHLIKTRGQQVTLRCSPISGHKSVSWYQQVLGQGPQFIFQYYEKEERGRGNFPDRFSARQFPNYSSELNVNALLLGDSALYLCASSPDRTGSYEQYFGPGTRLTVT.

This clonotype was seen many times. The chain links TRBV5-1 to TRBJ2-7; the D gene is possibly TRBD1 (5 bases). Per germline, CDR1 SGHRS and CDR2 YFSETQ. Deletions cut 4 bases from V and 3 bases from J, with 17 bases between. CDR3 length equals 15 residues. The CDR3: CASSTDSDSYYEQYF. DNA of the CDR3: TGCGCCAGCAGCACTGACAGCGACTCGTACTACGAGCAGTACTTC. Supplemented by reference TRBV5-1 and TRBJ2-7, the full variable domain reads KAGVTQTPRYLIKTRGQQVTLSCSPISGHRSVSWYQQTPGQGLQFLFEYFSETQRNKGNFPGRFSGRQFSNSRSEMNVSTLELGDSALYLCASSTDSDSYYEQYFGPGTRLTVT.